This T cell receptor beta chain was recovered during a study of OX40 agonist ivuxolimab in advanced cancers. Study as a whole: The patients got ivuxolimab, which is an agonistic anti-OX40 (CD134) antibody. Intravenous ivuxolimab was administered to patients every 2 weeks at 0.01 to 10 mg/kg.

About this clone: As yet, its antigen is unknown.

Overall study findings and caveats: It was not determined which antigens were specifically recognized by the peripheral T cells that had undergone clonal expansion. Expanded clones tended on average to be more numerous among CD8+ T cells than CD4+.

The repertoire was sequenced with immunoSEQ multiplex PCR; TCRdb's copy has only in-frame clones and lacks some. The table has 50,000 to 65,000 clones, about four fifths seen once. Germline V gene sequence: CDR1 LGHNA, CDR2 YNFKEQ. The CDR3 loop spans 15 amino acids. Trimming pared 0 bases from V and 8 bases from J, leaving 16 bases between. This sequence joins TRBV4-2 and TRBJ1-2, with a tentative D call TRBD1 (6 bases). Sequencing was performed on CD4+ or CD8+ T cells sorted from blood, taken in a trial of the OX40 agonist ivuxolimab. This TCR was sampled from an adult with an advanced solid tumor such as melanoma, head and neck, liver or kidney cancer. The CDR3 DNA is TGTGCCAGCAGCCAAGAACGTCAGGGGAGGGGCGGCTACACCTTC. This gives the protein CASSQERQGRGGYTF.